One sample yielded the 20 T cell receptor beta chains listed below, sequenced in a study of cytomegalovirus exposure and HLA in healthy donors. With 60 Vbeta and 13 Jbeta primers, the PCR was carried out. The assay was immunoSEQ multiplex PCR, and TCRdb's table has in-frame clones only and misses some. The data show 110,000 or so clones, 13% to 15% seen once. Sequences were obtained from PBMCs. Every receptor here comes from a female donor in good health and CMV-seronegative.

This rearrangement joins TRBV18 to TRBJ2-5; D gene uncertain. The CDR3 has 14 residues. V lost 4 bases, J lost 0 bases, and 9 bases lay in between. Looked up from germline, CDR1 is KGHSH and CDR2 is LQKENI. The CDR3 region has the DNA TGTGCCAGCTCACGAGAGGTTGACCAAGAGACCCAGTACTTC. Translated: CASSREVDQETQYF.

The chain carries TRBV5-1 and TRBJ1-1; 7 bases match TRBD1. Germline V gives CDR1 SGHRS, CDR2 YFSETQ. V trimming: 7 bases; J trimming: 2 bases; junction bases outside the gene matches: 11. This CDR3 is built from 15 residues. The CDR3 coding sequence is TGCGCCAGCGCTTGGACAGGATGGGGAAACACTGAAGCTTTCTTT. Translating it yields CASAWTGWGNTEAFF.

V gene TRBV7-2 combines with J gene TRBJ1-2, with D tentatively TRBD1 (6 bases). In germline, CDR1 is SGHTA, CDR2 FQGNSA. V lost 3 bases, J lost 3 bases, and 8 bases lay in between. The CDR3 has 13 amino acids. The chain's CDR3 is CASSLRTDYGYTF. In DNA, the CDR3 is TGTGCCAGCAGCTTGCGGACAGACTATGGCTACACCTTC.

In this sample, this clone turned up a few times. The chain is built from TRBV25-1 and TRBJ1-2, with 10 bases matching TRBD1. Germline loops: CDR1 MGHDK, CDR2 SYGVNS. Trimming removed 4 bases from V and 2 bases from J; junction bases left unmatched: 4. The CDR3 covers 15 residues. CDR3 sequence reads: CASSARDRGNYGYTF. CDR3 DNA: TGTGCCAGCAGTGCCCGGGACAGGGGAAACTATGGCTACACCTTC.

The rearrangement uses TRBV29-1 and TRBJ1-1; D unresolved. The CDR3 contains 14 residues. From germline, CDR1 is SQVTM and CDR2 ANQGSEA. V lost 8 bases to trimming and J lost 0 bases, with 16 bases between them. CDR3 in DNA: TGCAGCCTGAAGGCGACTGGCATGAACACTGAAGCTTTCTTT. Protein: CSLKATGMNTEAFF.

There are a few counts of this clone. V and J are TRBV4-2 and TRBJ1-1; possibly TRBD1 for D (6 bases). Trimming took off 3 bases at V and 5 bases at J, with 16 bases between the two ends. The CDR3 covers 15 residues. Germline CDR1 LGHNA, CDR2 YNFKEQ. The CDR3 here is CASSHRGGGTTEAFF. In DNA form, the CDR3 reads TGTGCCAGCAGCCATCGAGGGGGGGGGACGACTGAAGCTTTCTTT.

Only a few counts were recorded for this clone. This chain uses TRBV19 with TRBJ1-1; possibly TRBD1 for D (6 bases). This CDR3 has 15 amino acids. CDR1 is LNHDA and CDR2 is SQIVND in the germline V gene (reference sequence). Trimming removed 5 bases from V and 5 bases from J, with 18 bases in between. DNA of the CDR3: TGTGCCAGTAGTCAAACACAGGGCTTCCGGACTGAAGCTTTCTTT. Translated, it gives CASSQTQGFRTEAFF.

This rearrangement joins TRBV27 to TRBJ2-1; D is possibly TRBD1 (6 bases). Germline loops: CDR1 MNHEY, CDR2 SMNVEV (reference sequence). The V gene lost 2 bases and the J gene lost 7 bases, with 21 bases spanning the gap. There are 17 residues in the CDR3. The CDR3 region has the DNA TGTGCCAGCAGTTTAACCACCAGGGGTCCAAGGTGGAATGAGCAGTTCTTC. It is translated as CASSLTTRGPRWNEQFF.

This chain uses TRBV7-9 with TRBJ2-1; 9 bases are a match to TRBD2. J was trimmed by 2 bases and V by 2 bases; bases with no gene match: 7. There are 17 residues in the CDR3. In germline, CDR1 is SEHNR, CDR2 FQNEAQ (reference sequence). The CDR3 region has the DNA TGTGCCAGCAGCTTACCGTCTAGCGGGAAAACCTACAATGAGCAGTTCTTC. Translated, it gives CASSLPSSGKTYNEQFF.

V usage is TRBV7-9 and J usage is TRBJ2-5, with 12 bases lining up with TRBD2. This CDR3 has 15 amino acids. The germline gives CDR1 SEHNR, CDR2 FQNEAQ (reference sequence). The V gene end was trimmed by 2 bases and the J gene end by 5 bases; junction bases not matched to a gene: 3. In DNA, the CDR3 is TGTGCCAGCAGCTTACTAGCGGGGGGGCTGGAGACCCAGTACTTC. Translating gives CASSLLAGGLETQYF.

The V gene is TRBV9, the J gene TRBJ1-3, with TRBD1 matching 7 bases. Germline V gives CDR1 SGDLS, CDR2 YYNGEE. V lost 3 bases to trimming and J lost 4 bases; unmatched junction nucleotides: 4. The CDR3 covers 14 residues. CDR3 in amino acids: CASSADRRGNTIYF. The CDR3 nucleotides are TGTGCCAGCAGCGCGGACAGGCGAGGAAACACCATATATTTT.

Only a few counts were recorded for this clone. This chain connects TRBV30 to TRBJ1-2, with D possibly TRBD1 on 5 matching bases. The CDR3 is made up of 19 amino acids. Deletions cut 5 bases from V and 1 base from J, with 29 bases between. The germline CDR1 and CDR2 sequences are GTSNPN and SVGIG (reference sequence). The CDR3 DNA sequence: TGTGCCTGGGCACCAGGTTATCGGGGGGAGATGGGGCTTAACTATGGCTACACCTTC. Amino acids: CAWAPGYRGEMGLNYGYTF.

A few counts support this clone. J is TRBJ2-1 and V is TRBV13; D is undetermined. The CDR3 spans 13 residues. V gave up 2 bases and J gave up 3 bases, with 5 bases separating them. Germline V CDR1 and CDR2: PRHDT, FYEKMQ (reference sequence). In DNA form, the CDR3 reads TGTGCCAGCAGCTTATACAGCTACAATGAGCAGTTCTTC. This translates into CASSLYSYNEQFF.

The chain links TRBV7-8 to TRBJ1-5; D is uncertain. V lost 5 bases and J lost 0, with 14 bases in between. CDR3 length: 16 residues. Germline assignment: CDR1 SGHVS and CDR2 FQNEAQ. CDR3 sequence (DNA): TGTGCCAGCAGCCCAGGTCAGACCCATAGCAATCAGCCCCAGCATTTT. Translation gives CASSPGQTHSNQPQHF.

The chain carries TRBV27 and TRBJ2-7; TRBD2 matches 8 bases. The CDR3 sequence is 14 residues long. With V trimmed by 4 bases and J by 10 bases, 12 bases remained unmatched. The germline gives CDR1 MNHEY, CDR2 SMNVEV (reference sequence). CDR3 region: CASSSGTSGRSQYF. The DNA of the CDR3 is TGTGCCAGCAGTTCAGGGACTAGTGGAAGAAGTCAGTACTTC.

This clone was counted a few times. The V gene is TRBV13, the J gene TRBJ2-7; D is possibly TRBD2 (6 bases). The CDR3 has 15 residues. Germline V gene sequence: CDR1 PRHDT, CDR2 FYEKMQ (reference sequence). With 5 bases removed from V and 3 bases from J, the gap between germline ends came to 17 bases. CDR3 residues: CASSGGTDSYYEQYF. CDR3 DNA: TGTGCCAGCAGCGGGGGGACTGATAGTTACTACGAGCAGTACTTC.

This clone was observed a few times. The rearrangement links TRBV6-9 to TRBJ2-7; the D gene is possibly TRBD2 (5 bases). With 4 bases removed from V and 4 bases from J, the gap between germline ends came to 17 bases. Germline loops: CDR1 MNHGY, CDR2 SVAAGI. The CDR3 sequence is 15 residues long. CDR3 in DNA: TGTGCCAGCAGTTCCTCGACTAAAGGTCCTTACGAGCAGTACTTC. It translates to CASSSSTKGPYEQYF.

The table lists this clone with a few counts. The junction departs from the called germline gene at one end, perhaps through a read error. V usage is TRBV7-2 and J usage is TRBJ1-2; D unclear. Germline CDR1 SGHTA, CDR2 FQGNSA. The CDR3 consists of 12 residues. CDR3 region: CASSPGDIRSAF. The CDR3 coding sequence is TGTGCCAGCAGCCCCGGTGATATCCGGTCGGCCTTC.

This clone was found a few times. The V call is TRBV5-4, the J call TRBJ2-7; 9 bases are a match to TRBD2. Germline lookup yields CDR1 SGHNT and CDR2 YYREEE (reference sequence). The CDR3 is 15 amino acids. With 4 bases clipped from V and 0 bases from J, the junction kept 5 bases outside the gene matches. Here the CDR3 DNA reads TGTGCCAGCAGCCACGAGCGGGAGGACTCCTACGAGCAGTACTTC. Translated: CASSHEREDSYEQYF.

CDR3 residues: CASSPSVGPGANVLTF. The CDR3 coding sequence is TGTGCCAGCTCACCATCCGTGGGCCCTGGGGCCAACGTCCTGACTTTC. The chain joins TRBV18 to TRBJ2-6; no reliable D call. Trimming removed 2 bases from V and 2 bases from J, with 10 bases in between. Per the germline V gene, CDR1 is KGHSH and CDR2 is LQKENI. This CDR3 region has 16 residues.